These 10 T cell receptor beta chains came from one sample sequenced in a study of cytomegalovirus exposure and HLA in healthy donors. PCR used 60 Vbeta primers and 13 Jbeta primers. Method: immunoSEQ multiplex PCR; TCRdb's copy keeps in-frame clones and lacks some. The table includes hundreds of thousands of clones, about 89% detected once. Source material: PBMCs. These TCRs come from a woman aged 18-35 years in good health and CMV-seronegative.

This chain joins TRBV9 and TRBJ2-7, with TRBD1 identical over 7 bases. The length of the CDR3 is 14 residues. Germline CDR1 SGDLS, CDR2 YYNGEE. Unmatched junction bases numbered 6, after V lost 3 bases and J lost 3 bases. CDR3 protein: CASSGRQGHYEQYF. Here the CDR3 DNA reads TGTGCCAGCAGCGGGAGACAGGGCCACTACGAGCAGTACTTC.

V usage is TRBV6-1 and J usage is TRBJ2-7; D might be TRBD1 (6 bases). This CDR3 region has 15 residues. The V end was cut by 3 bases, the J end by 3 bases, with 15 bases between. Germline V gives CDR1 MNHNS, CDR2 SASEGT. Written as DNA, the CDR3 is TGTGCCAGCAGTGAGACTTGGGACAAATTCTACGAGCAGTACTTC. Amino acid sequence: CASSETWDKFYEQYF.

The chain carries TRBV6-5 and TRBJ2-2; D gene unclear. Germline lookup yields CDR1 MNHEY and CDR2 SVGAGI. The CDR3 is 13 amino acids. V shed 4 bases and J shed 4 bases, with 7 bases lying between them. This CDR3 is CASSSPGTGELFF. For the CDR3, the DNA is TGTGCCAGCAGTTCCCCCGGCACCGGGGAGCTGTTTTTT.

CDR3 residues: CASSTRGAGLDYGYTF. The CDR3 DNA sequence: TGTGCCAGCTCCACGCGTGGGGCTGGTTTAGACTATGGCTACACCTTC. V is TRBV18 and J is TRBJ1-2; possibly TRBD1 for D (5 bases). Per germline, CDR1 KGHSH and CDR2 LQKENI. Trimming took 6 bases from V and 3 from J, leaving 20 bases between them. There are 16 residues in the CDR3.

This chain's CDR3 is CASSDSGQYYEQYF. The CDR3 DNA is TGTGCCAGCAGTGATTCGGGACAATACTACGAGCAGTACTTC. The V call is TRBV6-1, the J call TRBJ2-7; D may be TRBD1 (6 bases). The germline gives CDR1 MNHNS, CDR2 SASEGT. The length of the CDR3 is 14 residues. Trimming took 3 bases from V and 3 from J, leaving 12 bases between them.

This sequence joins TRBV5-1 and TRBJ2-5; no reliable D call. Trimming stripped 2 bases from V and 1 base from J, with 9 bases between. The germline V gene has CDR1 SGHRS and CDR2 YFSETQ. The length of the CDR3 is 14 residues. The CDR3 reads CASSLNSFQETQYF. The CDR3 bases are TGCGCCAGCAGCTTAAATAGTTTCCAAGAGACCCAGTACTTC. Full variable domain (missing parts from reference TRBV5-1 and TRBJ2-5): KAGVTQTPRYLIKTRGQQVTLSCSPISGHRSVSWYQQTPGQGLQFLFEYFSETQRNKGNFPGRFSGRQFSNSRSEMNVSTLELGDSALYLCASSLNSFQETQYFGPGTRLLVL.

This clone was counted between two and nine times. The chain joins TRBV6-5 to TRBJ1-1, with 7 bases lining up with TRBD1. J gave up 3 bases and V 4 bases, and 2 bases lay outside the gene matches. Germline CDR1 and CDR2: MNHEY and SVGAGI. The CDR3 is 13 amino acids. CDR3 amino acids: CASSFTGDTEAFF. Here the CDR3 DNA reads TGTGCCAGCAGTTTCACAGGGGACACTGAAGCTTTCTTT.

The chain employs TRBV5-1 and TRBJ2-1; D is unclear. This CDR3 region has 14 residues. Germline values: CDR1 SGHRS, CDR2 YFSETQ. The V end lost 0 bases, the J end lost 8 bases, and 12 bases lay between the germline ends. CDR3 loop: CASSLEVLEDEQFF. CDR3 DNA sequence: TGCGCCAGCAGCTTGGAGGTTCTTGAGGATGAGCAGTTCTTC.

The chain combines TRBV10-1 with TRBJ2-7; 10 bases agree with TRBD1. Germline CDR1 WNHNN, CDR2 SYGVQD (reference sequence). V gave up 3 bases and J gave up 8 bases; unmatched junction bases: 7. This CDR3 spans 14 amino acids. DNA of the CDR3: TGCGCCAGCAGTGACACCGGGACAGGGGTAAAGCAGTACTTC. Amino acid sequence: CASSDTGTGVKQYF.

The table lists this clone with a few counts. The gene calls are TRBV6-5 and TRBJ1-2, with TRBD1 matching over 7 bases. Germline V gene lookup returns CDR1 MNHEY and CDR2 SVGAGI. V trimming: 0 bases; J trimming: 8 bases; junction bases outside the gene matches: 12. This CDR3 has 16 amino acids. In nucleotides, the CDR3 is TGTGCCAGCAGTTACTCACCGGGACAGAGGATGGGGGGCTACACCTTC. It encodes CASSYSPGQRMGGYTF.